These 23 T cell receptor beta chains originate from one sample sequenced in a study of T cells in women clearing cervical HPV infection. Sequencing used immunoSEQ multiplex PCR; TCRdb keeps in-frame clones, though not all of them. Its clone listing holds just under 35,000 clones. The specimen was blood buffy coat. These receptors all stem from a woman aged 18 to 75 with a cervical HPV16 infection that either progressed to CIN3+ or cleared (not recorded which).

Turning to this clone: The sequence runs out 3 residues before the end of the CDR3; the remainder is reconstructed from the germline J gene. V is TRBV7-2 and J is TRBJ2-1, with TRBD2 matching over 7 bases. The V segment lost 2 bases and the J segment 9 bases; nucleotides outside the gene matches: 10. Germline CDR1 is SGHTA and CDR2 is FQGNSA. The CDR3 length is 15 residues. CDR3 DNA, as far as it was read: TGTGCCAGCAGCTTACGGACTAGGTTTGGCGGTGAG. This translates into CASSLRTRFGGE. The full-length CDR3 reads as CASSLRTRFGGEQFF.

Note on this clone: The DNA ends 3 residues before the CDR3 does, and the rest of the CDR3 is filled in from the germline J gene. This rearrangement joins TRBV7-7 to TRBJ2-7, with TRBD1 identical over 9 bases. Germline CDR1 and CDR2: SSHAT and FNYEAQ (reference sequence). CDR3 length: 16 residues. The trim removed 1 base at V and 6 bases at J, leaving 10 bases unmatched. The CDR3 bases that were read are TGTGCCAGCAGCTTAGGGGTAAGGGACAGGGCTCGCGAG. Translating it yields CASSLGVRDRARE. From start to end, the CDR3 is CASSLGVRDRAREQYF. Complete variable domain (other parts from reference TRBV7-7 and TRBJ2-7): GAGVSQSPRYKVTKRGQDVTLRCDPISSHATLYWYQQALGQGPEFLTYFNYEAQPDKSGLPSDRFSAERPEGSISTLTIQRTEQRDSAMYRCASSLGVRDRAREQYFGPGTRLTVT.

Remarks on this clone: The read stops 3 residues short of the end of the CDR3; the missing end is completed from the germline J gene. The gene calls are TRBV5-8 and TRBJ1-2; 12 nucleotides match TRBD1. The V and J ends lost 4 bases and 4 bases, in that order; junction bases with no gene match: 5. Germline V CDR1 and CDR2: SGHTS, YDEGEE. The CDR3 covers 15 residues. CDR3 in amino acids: CASSRDRGLVYGYTF. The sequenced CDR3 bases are TGTGCCAGCAGCCGGGACAGGGGGCTTGTCTATGGC.

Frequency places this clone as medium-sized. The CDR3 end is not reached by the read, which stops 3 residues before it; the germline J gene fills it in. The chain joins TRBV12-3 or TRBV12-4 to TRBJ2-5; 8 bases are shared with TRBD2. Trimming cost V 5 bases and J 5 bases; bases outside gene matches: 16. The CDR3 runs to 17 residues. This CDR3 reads CASSGVFPGLVEETQYF. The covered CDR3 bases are TGTGCCAGCAGTGGCGTTTTCCCGGGACTAGTCGAGGAGACC.

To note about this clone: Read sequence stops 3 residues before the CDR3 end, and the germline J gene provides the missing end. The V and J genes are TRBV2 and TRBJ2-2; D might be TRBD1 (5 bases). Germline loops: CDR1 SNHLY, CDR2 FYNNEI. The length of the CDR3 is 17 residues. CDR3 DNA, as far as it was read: TGTGCCAGCAGGATATTACGACTCAAGTCTGGGGCCAACGTG. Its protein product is CASRILRLKSGANV. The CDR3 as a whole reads CASRILRLKSGANVLFF.

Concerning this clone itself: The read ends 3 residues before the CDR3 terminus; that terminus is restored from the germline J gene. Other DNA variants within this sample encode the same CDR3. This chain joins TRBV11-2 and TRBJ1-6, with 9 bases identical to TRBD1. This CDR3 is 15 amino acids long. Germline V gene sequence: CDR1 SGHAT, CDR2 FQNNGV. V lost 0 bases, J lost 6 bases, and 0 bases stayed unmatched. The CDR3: CASSLETGGNSPLHF. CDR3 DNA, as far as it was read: TGTGCCAGCAGCTTAGAGACAGGGGGTAATTCACCC.

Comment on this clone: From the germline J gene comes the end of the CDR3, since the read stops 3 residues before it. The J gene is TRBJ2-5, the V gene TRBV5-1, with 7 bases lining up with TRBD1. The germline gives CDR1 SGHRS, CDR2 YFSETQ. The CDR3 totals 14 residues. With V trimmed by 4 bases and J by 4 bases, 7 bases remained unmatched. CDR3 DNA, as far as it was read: TGCGCCAGCAGCCCAGGACAGGTTGCAGAGACC. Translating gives CASSPGQVAET. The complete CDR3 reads CASSPGQVAETQYF.

This CDR3 reads CASSPTEDRNQPQYF. The CDR3 bases that were read are TGTGCCAGCTCACCCACCGAGGACAGGAATCAGCCG. The J gene is TRBJ2-3, the V gene TRBV18; 7 bases fit TRBD1. The read ends 3 residues before the CDR3 terminus; that terminus is restored from the germline J gene. The germline V gene has CDR1 KGHSH and CDR2 LQKENI. The CDR3 consists of 15 residues.

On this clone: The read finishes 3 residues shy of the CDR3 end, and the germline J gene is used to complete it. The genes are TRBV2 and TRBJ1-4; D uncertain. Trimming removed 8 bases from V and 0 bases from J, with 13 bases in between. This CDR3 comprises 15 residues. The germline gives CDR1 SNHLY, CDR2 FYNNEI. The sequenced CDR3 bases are TGTGCCAGCCCAGGCCCTCGCGCAACTAATGAAAAA. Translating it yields CASPGPRATNEK. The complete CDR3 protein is CASPGPRATNEKLFF.

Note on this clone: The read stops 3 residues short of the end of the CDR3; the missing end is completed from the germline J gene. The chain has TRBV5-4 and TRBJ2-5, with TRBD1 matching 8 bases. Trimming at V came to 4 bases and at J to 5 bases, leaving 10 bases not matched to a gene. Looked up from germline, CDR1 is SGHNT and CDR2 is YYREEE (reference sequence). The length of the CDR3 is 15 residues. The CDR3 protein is CASSPGTGQRETQYF. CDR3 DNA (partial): TGTGCCAGCAGCCCCGGGACAGGCCAAAGGGAGACC. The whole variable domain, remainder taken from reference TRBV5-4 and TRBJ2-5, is ETGVTQSPTHLIKTRGQQVTLRCSSQSGHNTVSWYQQALGQGPQFIFQYYREEENGRGNFPPRFSGLQFPNYSSELNVNALELDDSALYLCASSPGTGQRETQYFGPGTRLLVL.

CDR3 residues: CASSVTGVGETQYF. Incomplete CDR3 DNA: TGTGCCAGCAGCGTAACAGGGGTTGGGGAGACC. The chain employs TRBV5-6 and TRBJ2-5; 7 bases fit TRBD1. The read ends 3 residues shy of where the CDR3 ends; the end is completed using the germline J gene. J was trimmed by 5 bases and V by 4 bases; bases with no gene match: 8. This CDR3 is 14 amino acids long. Germline V gives CDR1 SGHDT, CDR2 YYEEEE.

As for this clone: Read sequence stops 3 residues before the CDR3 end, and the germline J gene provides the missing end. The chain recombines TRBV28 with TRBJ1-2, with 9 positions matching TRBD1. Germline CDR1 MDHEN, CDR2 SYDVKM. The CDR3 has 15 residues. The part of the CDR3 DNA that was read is TGTGCCAGCAGTTTAGGCGGACAGGGGTGGAAGGGC. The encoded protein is CASSLGGQGWKG. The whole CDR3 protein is CASSLGGQGWKGYTF.

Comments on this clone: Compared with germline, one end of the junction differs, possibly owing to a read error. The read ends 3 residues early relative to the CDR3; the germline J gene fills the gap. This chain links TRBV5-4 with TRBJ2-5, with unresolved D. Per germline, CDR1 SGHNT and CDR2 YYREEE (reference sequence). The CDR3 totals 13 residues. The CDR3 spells CASSLVDQGTQYF. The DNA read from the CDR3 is TGTGCCAGCAGCTTGGTCGATCAAGGGACC.

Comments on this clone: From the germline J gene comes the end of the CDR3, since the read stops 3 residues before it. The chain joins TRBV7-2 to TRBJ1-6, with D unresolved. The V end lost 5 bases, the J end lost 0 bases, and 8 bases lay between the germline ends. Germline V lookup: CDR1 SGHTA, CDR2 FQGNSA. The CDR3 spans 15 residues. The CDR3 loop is CASSPASSYNSPLHF. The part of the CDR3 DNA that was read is TGTGCCAGCAGCCCAGCGAGCTCCTATAATTCACCC.

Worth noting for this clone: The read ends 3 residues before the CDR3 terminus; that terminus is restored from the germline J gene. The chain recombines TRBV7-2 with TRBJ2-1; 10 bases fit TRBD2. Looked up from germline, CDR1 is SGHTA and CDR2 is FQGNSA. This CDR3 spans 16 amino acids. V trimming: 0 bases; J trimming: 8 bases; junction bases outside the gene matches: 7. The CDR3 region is CASSLAERGGLDEQFF. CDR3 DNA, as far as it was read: TGTGCCAGCAGCTTAGCTGAGCGGGGGGGCCTCGATGAG.

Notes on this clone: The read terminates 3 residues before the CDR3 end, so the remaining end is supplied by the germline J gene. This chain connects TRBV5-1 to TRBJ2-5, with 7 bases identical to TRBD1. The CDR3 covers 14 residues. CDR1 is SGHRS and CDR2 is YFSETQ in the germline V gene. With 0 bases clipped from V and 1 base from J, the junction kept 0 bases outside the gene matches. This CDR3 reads CASSLGDSQETQYF. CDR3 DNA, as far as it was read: TGCGCCAGCAGCTTGGGGGACAGCCAAGAGACC.

CDR3 DNA (partial): TGTGCCAGCAGCCCCCGGGGGCGGGGGGTGAGGGAGACC. This gives the protein CASSPRGRGVRET. The complete CDR3 reads CASSPRGRGVRETQYF. V gene TRBV12-3 or TRBV12-4 combines with J gene TRBJ2-5; 8 positions match TRBD2. The observed sequence ends 3 residues before the CDR3 terminus, with the missing tail filled in from the germline J gene. This CDR3 is 16 amino acids long. The ends lost 6 bases at V and 5 bases at J; junction bases unmatched: 14.

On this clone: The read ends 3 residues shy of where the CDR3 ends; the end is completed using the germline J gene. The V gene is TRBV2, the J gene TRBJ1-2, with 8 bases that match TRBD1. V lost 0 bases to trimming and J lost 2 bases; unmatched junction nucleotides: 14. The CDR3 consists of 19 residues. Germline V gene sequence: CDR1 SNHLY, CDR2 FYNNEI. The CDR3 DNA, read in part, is TGTGCCAGCAGTGAAGCGCGAGCAGGGGGCGCAGCCCGAAACTATGGC. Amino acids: CASSEARAGGAARNYG. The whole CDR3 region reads CASSEARAGGAARNYGYTF.

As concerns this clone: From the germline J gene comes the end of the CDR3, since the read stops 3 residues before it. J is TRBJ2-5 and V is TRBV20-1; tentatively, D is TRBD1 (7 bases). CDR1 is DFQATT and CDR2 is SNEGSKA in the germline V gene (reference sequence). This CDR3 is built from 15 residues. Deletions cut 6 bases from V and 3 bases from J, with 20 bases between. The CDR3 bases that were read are TGCAGTGCAATAGAAGGGGGCGCGGGGAAAGAGACC. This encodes CSAIEGGAGKET. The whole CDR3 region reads CSAIEGGAGKETQYF.

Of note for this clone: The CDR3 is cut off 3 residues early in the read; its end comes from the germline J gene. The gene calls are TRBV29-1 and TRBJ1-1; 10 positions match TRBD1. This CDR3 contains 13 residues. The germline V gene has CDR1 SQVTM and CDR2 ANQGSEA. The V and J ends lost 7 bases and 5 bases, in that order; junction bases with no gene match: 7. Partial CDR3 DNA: TGCAGCGAGACCGACAGGGGGCTTACTGAA. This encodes CSETDRGLTE. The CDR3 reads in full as CSETDRGLTEAFF.

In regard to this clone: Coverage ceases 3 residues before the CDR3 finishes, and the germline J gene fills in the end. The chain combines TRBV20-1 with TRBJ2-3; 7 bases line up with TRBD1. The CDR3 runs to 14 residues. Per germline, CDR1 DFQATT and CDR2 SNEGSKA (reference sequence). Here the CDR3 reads CSAYGQATQETQYF. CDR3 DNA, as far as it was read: TGCAGTGCTTATGGACAGGCGACACAAGAGACG.

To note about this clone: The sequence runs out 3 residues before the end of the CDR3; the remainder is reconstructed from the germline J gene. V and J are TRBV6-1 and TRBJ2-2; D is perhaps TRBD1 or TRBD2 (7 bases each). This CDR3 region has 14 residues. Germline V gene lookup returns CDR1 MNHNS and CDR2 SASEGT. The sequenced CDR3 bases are TGTGCCAGCAGTGAGGGAGGGGGCGGCGAAAAG. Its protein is CASSEGGGGEK. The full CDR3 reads CASSEGGGGEKLFF.

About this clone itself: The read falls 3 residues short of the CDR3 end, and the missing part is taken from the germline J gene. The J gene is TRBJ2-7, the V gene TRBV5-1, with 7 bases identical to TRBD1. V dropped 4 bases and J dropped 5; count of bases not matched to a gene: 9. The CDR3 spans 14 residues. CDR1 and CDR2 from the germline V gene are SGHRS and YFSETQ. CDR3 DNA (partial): TGCGCCAGCAGCCCCCGACAGGGAGAGGACGAG. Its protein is CASSPRQGEDE. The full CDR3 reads CASSPRQGEDEQYF.